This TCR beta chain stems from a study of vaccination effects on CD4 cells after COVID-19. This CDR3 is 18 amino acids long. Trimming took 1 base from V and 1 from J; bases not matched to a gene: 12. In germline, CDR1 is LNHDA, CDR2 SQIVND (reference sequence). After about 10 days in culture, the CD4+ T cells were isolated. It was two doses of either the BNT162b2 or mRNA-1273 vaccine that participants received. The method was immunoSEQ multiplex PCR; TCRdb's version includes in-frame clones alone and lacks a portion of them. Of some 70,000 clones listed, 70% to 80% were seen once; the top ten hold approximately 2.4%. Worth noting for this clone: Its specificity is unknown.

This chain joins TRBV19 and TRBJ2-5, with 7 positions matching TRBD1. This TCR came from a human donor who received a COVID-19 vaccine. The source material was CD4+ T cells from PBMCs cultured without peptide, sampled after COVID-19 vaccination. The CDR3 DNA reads TGTGCCAGTAGTATAGTCCCCGCCGCCGGGACAGCCCAAGAGACCCAGTACTTC. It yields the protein CASSIVPAAGTAQETQYF. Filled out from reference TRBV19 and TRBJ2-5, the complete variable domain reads DGGITQSPKYLFRKEGQNVTLSCEQNLNHDAMYWYRQDPGQGLRLIYYSQIVNDFQKGDIAEGYSVSREKKESFPLTVTSAQKNPTAFYLCASSIVPAAGTAQETQYFGPGTRLLVL.